This T cell receptor beta chain derives from a study of T-cell memory formation after mild COVID-19. CDR3 length equals 13 residues. Germline V CDR1 and CDR2: MNHEY, SVGEGT. Of note for this clonotype: Its antigen remains unknown. At one boundary the junction diverges from the germline segment, which might be a read error.

Study-level findings and limits: Clonal second-wave expansions that peaked on day 37 had unconfirmed SARS-CoV-2 specificity.

TCRdb ran MiXCR on the 5' RACE reads and lists one entry per CDR3 protein. The sample contains hundreds of thousands of distinct CDR3 sequences, roughly 22% of which appear only once. J is TRBJ2-1 and V is TRBV6-2 or TRBV6-3; 9 positions match TRBD1. The receptor comes from an adult woman who had mild COVID-19 (a few samples of this study predate the infection). Cell type and time point are not known. The sequenced sample was PBMCs or a T cell subset sorted from them (not recorded which). In nucleotides, the CDR3 is TGTGCCAGCACTTACGCCCCGGGACAGGGTGCGTTCTTC. Encoded protein: CASTYAPGQGAFF.